This T cell receptor (beta chain) appears in the sequencing data of a study of metastatic and nonmetastatic thyroid tumors. Study-level background: Both malignant and benign thyroid patients supplied peripheral blood and tumor or nodule tissue samples, across which the repertoires of these patients were then compared.

In this sample, this clone turned up many times. The V gene's germline CDR1 is KGHSH and CDR2 LQKENI. V was cut by 6 bases and J by 0 bases, with 18 bases left in between. The CDR3 spans 16 residues. Thyroid surgery was performed in patients who had received no treatment beforehand. Using MiXCR, TCRdb re-called clones from the PCR reads. The data hold about 40,000 clones, with around a sixth observed a single time. The rearrangement joins TRBV18 to TRBJ2-7, with unresolved D. This clonotype was sampled from a female donor with papillary thyroid cancer or a benign thyroid nodule (not recorded which). Some clones in this sample may be carry-over from other donors' samples. Specimen: tumor tissue. The CDR3 loop is CASSSLSLGSSYEQYF. The CDR3, as DNA: TGTGCCAGCTCCTCTCTCTCCCTAGGGTCCTCCTACGAGCAGTACTTC.